These 2 T cell receptor beta chains share one sample of origin, sequenced in a study of cytomegalovirus exposure and HLA in healthy donors. PCR employed 60 Vbeta and 13 Jbeta primers. The assay was immunoSEQ multiplex PCR, and TCRdb's table has in-frame clones only and misses some. The sample lists more than 150,000 clones, 80% to 85% occurring once. The sample taken for sequencing was PBMCs. These receptors originate from a woman aged 25 to 39 in good health and CMV-seronegative.

This clone was detected only once. This rearrangement joins TRBV16 to TRBJ2-5; the D is unclear. Looked up from germline, CDR1 is KGHSY and CDR2 is FQNENV. The CDR3 runs 14 residues. The V and J ends lost 2 bases and 6 bases respectively, with 13 bases between them. This CDR3 is CASSQQVFGKTQYF. The CDR3 DNA reads TGTGCCAGCAGCCAACAGGTGTTTGGAAAGACCCAGTACTTC.

The chain carries TRBV9 and TRBJ2-7; D may be TRBD1 (6 bases). There are 13 residues in the CDR3. The germline V and J ends were trimmed by 2 bases and 4 bases, with 10 bases remaining between them. Germline V gives CDR1 SGDLS, CDR2 YYNGEE. CDR3 coding DNA: TGTGCCAGCAGCGTGACAGGTTCTTACGAGCAGTACTTC. Translating it yields CASSVTGSYEQYF. The full variable domain, completed using reference TRBV9 and TRBJ2-7, is DSGVTQTPKHLITATGQRVTLRCSPRSGDLSVYWYQQSLDQGLQFLIQYYNGEERAKGNILERFSAQQFPDLHSELNLSSLELGDSALYFCASSVTGSYEQYFGPGTRLTVT.